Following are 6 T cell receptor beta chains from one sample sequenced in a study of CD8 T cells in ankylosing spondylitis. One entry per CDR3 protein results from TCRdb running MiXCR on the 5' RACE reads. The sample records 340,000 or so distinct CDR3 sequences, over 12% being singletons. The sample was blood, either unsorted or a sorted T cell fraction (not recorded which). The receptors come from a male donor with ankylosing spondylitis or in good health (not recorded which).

The CDR3 DNA is TGTGCCTGGAGTGGGTCCTCTGGGGAAAAACTGTTTTTT. This sequence encodes CAWSGSSGEKLFF. The V and J genes are TRBV30 and TRBJ1-4; D call uncertain. The CDR3 runs to 13 residues. V was shortened by 1 base and J by 8 bases, with 11 bases between the two germline ends. The germline CDR1 and CDR2 sequences are GTSNPN and SVGIG (reference sequence).

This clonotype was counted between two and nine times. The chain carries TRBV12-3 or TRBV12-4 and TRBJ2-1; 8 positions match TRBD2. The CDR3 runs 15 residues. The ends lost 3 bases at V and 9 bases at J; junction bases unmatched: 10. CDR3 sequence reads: CASSFSAGAPGEQFF. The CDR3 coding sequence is TGTGCCAGCAGTTTCTCAGCGGGAGCCCCGGGTGAGCAGTTCTTC.

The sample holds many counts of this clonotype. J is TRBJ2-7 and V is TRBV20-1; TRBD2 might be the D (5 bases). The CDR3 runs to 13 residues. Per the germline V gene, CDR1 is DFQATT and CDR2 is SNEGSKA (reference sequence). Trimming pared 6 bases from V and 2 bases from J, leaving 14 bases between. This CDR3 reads CSAPLGVAYEQYF. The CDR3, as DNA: TGCAGTGCGCCCCTGGGAGTCGCCTACGAGCAGTACTTC.

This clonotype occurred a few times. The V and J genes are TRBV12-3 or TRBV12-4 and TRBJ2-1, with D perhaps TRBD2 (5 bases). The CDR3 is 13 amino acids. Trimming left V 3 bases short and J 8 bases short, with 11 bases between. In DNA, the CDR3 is TGTGCCAGCAGTTTTCCGGGGTGGGATGAGCAGTTCTTC. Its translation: CASSFPGWDEQFF.

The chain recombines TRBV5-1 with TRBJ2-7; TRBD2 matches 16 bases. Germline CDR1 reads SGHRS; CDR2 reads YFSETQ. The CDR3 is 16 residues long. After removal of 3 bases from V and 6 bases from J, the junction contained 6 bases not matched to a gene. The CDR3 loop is CASSSGLAGGPAEQYF. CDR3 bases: TGCGCCAGCAGCTCGGGACTAGCGGGAGGGCCCGCCGAGCAGTACTTC. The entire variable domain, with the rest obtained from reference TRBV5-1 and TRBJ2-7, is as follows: KAGVTQTPRYLIKTRGQQVTLSCSPISGHRSVSWYQQTPGQGLQFLFEYFSETQRNKGNFPGRFSGRQFSNSRSEMNVSTLELGDSALYLCASSSGLAGGPAEQYFGPGTRLTVT.

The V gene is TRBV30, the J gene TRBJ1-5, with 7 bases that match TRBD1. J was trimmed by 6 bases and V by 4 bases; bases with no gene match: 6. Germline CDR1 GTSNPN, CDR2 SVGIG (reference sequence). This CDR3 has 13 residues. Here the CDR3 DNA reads TGTGCCTGGAAAGAGGGGGCAGGTCAGCCCCAGCATTTT. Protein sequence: CAWKEGAGQPQHF.